The clone carrying this TCR beta chain was counted only a few times. What it recognizes is unknown. This sample stems from a study of T cells in Graves' hyperthyroidism and ophthalmopathy. On the study more broadly: Sampling of peripheral blood happened at initial diagnosis, prior to any treatment.

Amplified TCR beta CDR3 regions derived from RNA transcripts. The study used the HTBI primer set for a first-round RT-PCR of the TCR CDR3. MiXCR, applied by TCRdb to the multiplex PCR reads, yields one record per CDR3 protein. In the table there are hundreds of thousands of distinct CDR3 sequences, 16% of which are singletons. Overall study findings and caveats: Most thyroid clonotypes expanded above 0.001 appeared in blood too.

Germline V gene lookup returns CDR1 SGHTA and CDR2 FQGNSA. The CDR3 is 14 amino acids. V was cut by 2 bases and J by 3 bases, with 10 bases left in between. Sequencing input: blood. The source of this sequence is a middle-aged woman with Graves' ophthalmopathy. The V call is TRBV7-2, the J call TRBJ2-5; no clear D. CDR3 sequence (DNA): TGTGCCAGCAGCTTATACGTTGTGGAAGAGACCCAGTACTTC. It specifies CASSLYVVEETQYF.